This T cell receptor (beta chain) was recorded in a study of Ad26.COV2.S vaccination and SARS-CoV-2 variants. Study background: By the intramuscular route, Ad26.COV2.S was given once, or twice 56 days apart. Findings and limits, study-wide: Vaccine recipients posted higher spike-specific TCR breadth than their placebo counterparts. Reported findings describe substantial breadth in spike-specific CD8+ and CD4+ T cell responses following vaccination.

Stated treatment: some 20 received Ad26.COV2.S at low or high dose, single or two shots; roughly five received placebo; per-sample allocation not given. Vaccine and placebo recipients were sampled on day 63 after the first injection. This adult donor, from Boston, was 18-55 years old. Comment on this clone: Antigen: not known.

Method: immunoSEQ multiplex PCR; TCRdb's copy keeps in-frame clones and lacks some. The sample contains about 440,000 clones, 90% of which appear only once. The source of this sequence is a person aged 18 to 59 who received the Ad26.COV2.S COVID-19 vaccine or a placebo. This specimen was peripheral blood, taken in a trial of Ad26.COV2.S vaccine versus placebo.

The CDR3 DNA follows: TGTGCCAGCAGTTTCTGGGGTGGTGGAAGGAATCAGCCCCAGCATTTT. Amino acid sequence: CASSFWGGGRNQPQHF. The V gene is TRBV28, the J gene TRBJ1-5, with D hard to call. This CDR3 contains 16 residues. Germline-derived CDR1 and CDR2 are MDHEN and SYDVKM. V was clipped by 3 bases and J by 4 bases, with 16 bases between them.